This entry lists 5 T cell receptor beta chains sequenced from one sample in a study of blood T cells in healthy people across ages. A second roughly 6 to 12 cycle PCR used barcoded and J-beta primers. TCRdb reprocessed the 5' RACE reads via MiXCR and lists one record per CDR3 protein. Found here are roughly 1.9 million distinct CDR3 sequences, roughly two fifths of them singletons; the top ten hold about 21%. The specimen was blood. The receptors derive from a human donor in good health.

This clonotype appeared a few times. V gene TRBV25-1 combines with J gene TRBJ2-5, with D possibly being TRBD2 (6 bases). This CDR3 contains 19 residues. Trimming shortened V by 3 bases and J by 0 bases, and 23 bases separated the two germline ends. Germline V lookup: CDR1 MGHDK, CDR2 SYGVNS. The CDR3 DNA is TGTGCCAGCAGTGACCTCTTGGATGTGGGGGGACGGTACCAAGAGACCCAGTACTTC. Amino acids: CASSDLLDVGGRYQETQYF.

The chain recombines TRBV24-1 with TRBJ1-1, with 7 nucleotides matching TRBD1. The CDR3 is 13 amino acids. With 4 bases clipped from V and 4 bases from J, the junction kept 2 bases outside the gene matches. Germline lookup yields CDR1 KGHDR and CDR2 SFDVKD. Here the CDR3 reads CATSDHRGTEAFF. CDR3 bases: TGTGCCACCAGTGACCACAGGGGCACTGAAGCTTTCTTT.

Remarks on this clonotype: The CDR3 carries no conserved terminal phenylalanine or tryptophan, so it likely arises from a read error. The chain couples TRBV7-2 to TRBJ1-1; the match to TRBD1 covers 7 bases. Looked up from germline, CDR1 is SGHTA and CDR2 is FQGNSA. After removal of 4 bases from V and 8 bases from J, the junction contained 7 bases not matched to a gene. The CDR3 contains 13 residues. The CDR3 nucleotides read TGTGCCAGCAGCTCCAATCCGGGACAGGAAGCTTTCTGT. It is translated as CASSSNPGQEAFC.

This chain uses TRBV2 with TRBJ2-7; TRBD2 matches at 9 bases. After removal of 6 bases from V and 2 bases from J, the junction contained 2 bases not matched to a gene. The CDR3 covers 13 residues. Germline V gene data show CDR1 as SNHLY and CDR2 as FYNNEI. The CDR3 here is CASRLAGPYEQYF. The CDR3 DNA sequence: TGTGCCAGCAGGCTAGCGGGGCCCTACGAGCAGTACTTC.

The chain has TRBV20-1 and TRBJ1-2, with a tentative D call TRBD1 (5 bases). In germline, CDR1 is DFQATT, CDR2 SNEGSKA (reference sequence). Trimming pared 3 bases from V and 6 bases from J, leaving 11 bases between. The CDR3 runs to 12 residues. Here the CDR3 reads CSASAGIDGYTF. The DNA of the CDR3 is TGCAGTGCTAGTGCAGGGATAGATGGCTACACCTTC.